This T cell receptor (beta chain) was recovered during a study of OX40 agonist ivuxolimab in advanced cancers. Study-wide context: At 0.01 to 10 mg/kg, ivuxolimab was administered intravenously to patients every 2 weeks. Of mixed ages from about 23 to 79 and averaging about 56 years, the group was about 80% male. Study-wide points: Circulating CD4+ and CD8+ T cells showed clonal expansion by week 6 at 0.1 to 3.0 mg/kg.

Peripheral blood came from all dose cohorts at three timepoints. Produced via immunoSEQ multiplex PCR; TCRdb's table is partial and in-frame only. The table has 18,000 or so clones, 72% seen once; the top ten hold 20% to 25%. In the case of this clone: Antigen specificity is unknown.

This clonotype originated in an adult with an advanced solid tumor such as melanoma, head and neck, liver or kidney cancer. Sequencing used CD4+ or CD8+ T cells sorted from blood, obtained in a trial of the OX40 agonist ivuxolimab.

In DNA form, the CDR3 reads TGCAGCGTTAGGACAGGGCAAGAGACCCAGTACTTC. Its protein product is CSVRTGQETQYF. The chain has TRBV29-1 and TRBJ2-5; 8 nucleotides align to TRBD1. The CDR3 consists of 12 residues. The germline CDR1 and CDR2 sequences are SQVTM and ANQGSEA. Germline trimming cut 5 bases from V and 2 bases from J; bases unmatched to any gene: 1.